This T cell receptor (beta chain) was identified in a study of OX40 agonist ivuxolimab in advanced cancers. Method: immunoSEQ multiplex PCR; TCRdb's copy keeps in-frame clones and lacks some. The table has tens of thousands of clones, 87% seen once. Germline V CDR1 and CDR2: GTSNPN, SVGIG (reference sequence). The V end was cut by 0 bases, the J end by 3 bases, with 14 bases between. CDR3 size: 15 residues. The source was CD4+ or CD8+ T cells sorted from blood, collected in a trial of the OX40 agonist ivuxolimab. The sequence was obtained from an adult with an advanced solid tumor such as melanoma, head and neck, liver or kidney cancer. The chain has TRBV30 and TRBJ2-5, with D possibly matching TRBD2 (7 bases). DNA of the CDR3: TGTGCCTGGAGTGTAGGGAGGGGGGATAAAGAGACCCAGTACTTC. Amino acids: CAWSVGRGDKETQYF.